The TCR beta chain described here comes from a study of blood T cell repertoires in COVID-19. About the study: T cells, B-cell-depleted T cells, or PBMCs provided the cDNA or gDNA that served as material.

CDR1 and CDR2 (germline): SGHAT, FQNNGV. The CDR3 runs to 14 residues. The trim removed 4 bases at V and 10 bases at J, leaving 9 bases unmatched. Assay used: immunoSEQ multiplex PCR; TCRdb lists only in-frame clones, some missing. This sample has about 130,000 clones, with around 83% found just once. In Cohort 3, a recovered donor had either two negative PCRs, clearance, or symptom resolution. Sample: PBMCs or T cells enriched from blood (not recorded which). The V gene is TRBV11-2, the J gene TRBJ1-2, with 10 bases lining up with TRBD1. The sequence was collected from a man aged 25 to 40 who had recovered from COVID-19. CDR3 in amino acids: CASSSSGTGEAYTF. The DNA for the CDR3 is TGTGCCAGCAGCTCGTCCGGGACAGGGGAAGCCTACACCTTC.